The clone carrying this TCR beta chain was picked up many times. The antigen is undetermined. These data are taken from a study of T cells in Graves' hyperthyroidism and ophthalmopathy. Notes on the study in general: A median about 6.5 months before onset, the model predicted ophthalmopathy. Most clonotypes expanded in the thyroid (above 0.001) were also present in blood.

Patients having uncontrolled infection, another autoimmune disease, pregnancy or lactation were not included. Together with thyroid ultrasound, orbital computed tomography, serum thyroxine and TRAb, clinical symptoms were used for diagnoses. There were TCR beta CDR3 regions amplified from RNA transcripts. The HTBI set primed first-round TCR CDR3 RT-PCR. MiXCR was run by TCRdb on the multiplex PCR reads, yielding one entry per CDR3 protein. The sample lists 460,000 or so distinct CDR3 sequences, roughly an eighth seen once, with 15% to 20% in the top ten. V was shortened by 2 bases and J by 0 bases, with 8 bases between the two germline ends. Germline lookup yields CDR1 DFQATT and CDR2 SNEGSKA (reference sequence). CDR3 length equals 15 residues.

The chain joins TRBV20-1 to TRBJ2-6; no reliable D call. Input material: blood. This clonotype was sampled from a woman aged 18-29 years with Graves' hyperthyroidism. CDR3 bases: TGCAGTGCTAGATATAAAGTCTCTGGGGCCAACGTCCTGACTTTC. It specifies CSARYKVSGANVLTF.